This TCR beta chain was sequenced for a study of response to subunit inactivated influenza vaccine. Germline V CDR1 and CDR2: DFQATT, SNEGSKA (reference sequence). The CDR3 consists of 14 residues. The ends were cut back, 5 bases at V and 5 bases at J, with 18 bases in the middle. TCRdb passed the RT-PCR reads through MiXCR, listing each CDR3 protein once. The sample has 550,000 to 800,000 distinct CDR3 sequences; 15% to 18% are singletons. In its sample, this clonotype was seen a few times. Its antigen is as yet unknown. Study results and caveats: The authors suggested that every seasonal influenza vaccination recruits few new T cells.

Sample: PBMCs from blood, taken 11 to 12 days after vaccination. The chain recombines TRBV20-1 with TRBJ2-5, with D perhaps TRBD1 or TRBD2 (6 bases each). This clonotype was obtained from a man aged 45-65 years who received an inactivated influenza vaccine. This chain's CDR3 is CSASGAGSVETQYF. The CDR3 DNA reads TGCAGTGCTTCGGGGGCAGGGTCTGTGGAGACCCAGTACTTC.